The 6 T cell receptor beta chains below were found in one sample sequenced in a study of T cells in tuberculosis (dated by TCRdb to about 2018). Library preparation was by the immunoSEQ multiplex PCR assay. The immuneACCESS repertoire file appears here via TCRdb, limited to in-frame rearrangements. These files lack a portion of the clones; in checked studies, under half of the deficit traces to unresolved V genes, and the cause of the others is not known. For this sample the table gives 50,000 or so clones, of which approximately 86% were detected only once. The top ten hold roughly 22% of the sample. After being thawed and rested overnight, PBMC were stained with GMM-loaded CD1B tetramer, a Live/Dead dye and anti-CD3, and were then sorted on a FACS Aria II. The CD1B tetramers were loaded with C32 glucose monomycolate that had been purified from Rhodococcus equi. Sequencing was done on a sample of CD1b-GMM tetramer-negative cells sorted from PBMCs. What the cell subset or site label conveys for this sample: T cells not binding CD1B-GMM tetramer, sorted from same donor. These receptors came from an adult woman with latent tuberculosis.

This chain joins TRBV21-1 and TRBJ2-7; the table assigns TRBD2, which was not confirmed against the DNA. TRBV21-1 is a pseudogene. This CDR3 is built from 15 residues. CDR3 region: CASSIGLADSYEQYF. CDR3 nucleotide sequence: TGTGCCAGCAGCATTGGGCTAGCGGACTCCTACGAGCAGTACTTC.

This chain joins TRBV19 and TRBJ1-2, with D maybe TRBD1 (6 bases). This CDR3 is built from 15 residues. CDR1 and CDR2 (germline): LNHDA, SQIVND (reference sequence). Trimming left V 4 bases short and J 4 bases short, with 16 bases between. CDR3 nucleotides: TGTGCCAGTAGTAGAACGGCAGGGGTAAGCTATGGCTACACCTTC. Protein: CASSRTAGVSYGYTF.

The V gene is TRBV9, the J gene TRBJ2-1, with 14 bases lining up with TRBD2. Germline loops: CDR1 SGDLS, CDR2 YYNGEE. The ends lost 5 bases at V and 6 bases at J; junction bases unmatched: 7. The CDR3 has 16 residues. The chain's CDR3 is CASSTRLAGGLNEQFF. The CDR3 region has the DNA TGTGCCAGCAGTACTAGACTAGCGGGGGGGCTCAATGAGCAGTTCTTC.

This clone showed up just once. This sequence joins TRBV30 and TRBJ2-3; D remains ambiguous. V was trimmed by 6 bases and J by 0 bases, leaving 4 bases between them. The CDR3 consists of 11 residues. Germline assignment: CDR1 GTSNPN and CDR2 SVGIG (reference sequence). The CDR3 is CACRSTDTQYF. CDR3 coding DNA: TGTGCCTGCAGAAGCACAGATACGCAGTATTTT.

In nucleotides, the CDR3 is TGTGCCTGGAATGTGGGGTCGGGGGGCACTGAAGCTTTCTTT. Translation gives CAWNVGSGGTEAFF. J is TRBJ1-1 and V is TRBV30; tentatively, D is TRBD1 (5 bases). The CDR3 is 14 amino acids. Germline V gene sequence: CDR1 GTSNPN, CDR2 SVGIG (reference sequence). V lost 4 bases and J 4 bases, leaving 16 bases between the germline ends.

This rearrangement joins TRBV11-2 to TRBJ2-3; 7 positions agree with TRBD2. The germline V gene has CDR1 SGHAT and CDR2 FQNNGV. The CDR3 sequence is 15 residues long. V dropped 8 bases and J dropped 2; count of bases not matched to a gene: 10. The chain's CDR3 is CASALISGITDTQYF. DNA of the CDR3: TGTGCCAGCGCCCTTATAAGCGGGATCACAGATACGCAGTATTTT.